These T cell receptor beta chains were read from a single sample in a study of response to subunit inactivated influenza vaccine. TCRdb reprocessed the RT-PCR reads via MiXCR and lists one record per CDR3 protein. Here the sample spans over 150,000 distinct CDR3 sequences, about 10% being singletons. The sequences come from non-naive T cells sorted from PBMCs, collected on the day of vaccination. These receptors were obtained from a man aged 50-59 years who received an inactivated influenza vaccine. Both conserved end residues are part of each CDR3. A D gene is named only where the DNA matches it firmly. Size values are once, few and many counts, or a class for expanded clones, and some rows have none.

CDR3nt	CDR3aa	abundance	d_gene	v_gene	j_gene
TGTGCCAGCAGCTTAGCAGGGTCCGGGGAGCTGTTTTTT	CASSLAGSGELFF	many	-	TRBV7-9	TRBJ2-2
TGTGCCAGCAGCCAAGGGACAGTCAATCAGCCCCAGCATTTT	CASSQGTVNQPQHF	-	-	TRBV4-2	TRBJ1-5
TGTGCCAGCAGTTTGGGGGGGCTCAGCACAGATACGCAGTATTTT	CASSLGGLSTDTQYF	many	-	TRBV6-5	TRBJ2-3
TGTGCCAGCAGTTTATCAGGGGGTAGAGGGAATCAGCCCCAGCATTTT	CASSLSGGRGNQPQHF	many	TRBD1	TRBV12-3/TRBV12-4	TRBJ1-5
TGTGCCAGCAGACTGGGATGGGGAGACACCTCTAGCACAGATACGCAGTATTTT	CASRLGWGDTSSTDTQYF	-	-	TRBV12-3/TRBV12-4	TRBJ2-3
TGTGCCAGCATTATGACAGGGTGGGCCACCGGGGAGCTGTTTTTT	CASIMTGWATGELFF	-	TRBD1	TRBV2	TRBJ2-2
TGCGCCAGCAGTGAAGACACGGCTCATAATTCACCCCTCCACTTT	CASSEDTAHNSPLHF	-	-	TRBV1	TRBJ1-6
TGTGCCAGCAGCTTAGGGACGACAGGGACCTTCCACGAGCAGTACTTC	CASSLGTTGTFHEQYF	-	TRBD1	TRBV7-2	TRBJ2-7
TGTGCCATCAGTGAGTTGCAGGGCATAAACACTGAAGCTTTCTTT	CAISELQGINTEAFF	-	-	TRBV10-3	TRBJ1-1
TGCAGCGTTGAAGACTCAGGGCCCAAAAACATTCAGTACTTC	CSVEDSGPKNIQYF	many	-	TRBV29-1	TRBJ2-4
TGTGCCAGCAGTGGTCACCTACTAACCGGGGAGCTGTTTTTT	CASSGHLLTGELFF	few	-	TRBV12-3/TRBV12-4	TRBJ2-2
TGCAGCGTTGGAGTCCGGGGACACTATGGCTACACCTTC	CSVGVRGHYGYTF	many	-	TRBV29-1	TRBJ1-2
TGCGCCAGCAGACGTGACCGGTCCTACGAGCAGTACTTC	CASRRDRSYEQYF	few	-	TRBV5-1	TRBJ2-7
TGTGCCAGCAGTCGACAGGAAGAGGTCCTCAATTCACCCCTCCACTTT	CASSRQEEVLNSPLHF	few	-	TRBV3-1	TRBJ1-6
TGTGCCAGCAGGCCCCGGACTAGCGGGGATTACAATGAGCAGTTCTTC	CASRPRTSGDYNEQFF	-	TRBD2	TRBV6-1	TRBJ2-1
TGTGCCAGCAGTTACGGACCTGGCGGAACCACAGATACGCAGTATTTT	CASSYGPGGTTDTQYF	-	-	TRBV6-5	TRBJ2-3
TGTGCCAGCAGTTACATGGACATTCAGTACTTC	CASSYMDIQYF	few	-	TRBV6-5	TRBJ2-4
TGTGCCAGCAGTCCTACAACAGGGGATTCACCCCTCCACTTT	CASSPTTGDSPLHF	few	TRBD1	TRBV12-3/TRBV12-4	TRBJ1-6
TGTGCCAGCAGCCAAGGGGTTGGGAGAATGGCCTACGAGCAGTACTTC	CASSQGVGRMAYEQYF	-	-	TRBV3-1	TRBJ2-7
TGCAGTGCCCGGACCCTAGAGACCCAGTACTTC	CSARTLETQYF	-	-	TRBV20-1	TRBJ2-5
TGCAGTGCTAGAGATCTTGGGGCTTCTGGGGACAACGTCCTGACTTTC	CSARDLGASGDNVLTF	-	-	TRBV20-1	TRBJ2-6
TGTGCCAGCAGCTCCGGACTAGCGGGAGCCGGGGCCCAGTTCTTC	CASSSGLAGAGAQFF	-	TRBD2	TRBV7-2	TRBJ2-1